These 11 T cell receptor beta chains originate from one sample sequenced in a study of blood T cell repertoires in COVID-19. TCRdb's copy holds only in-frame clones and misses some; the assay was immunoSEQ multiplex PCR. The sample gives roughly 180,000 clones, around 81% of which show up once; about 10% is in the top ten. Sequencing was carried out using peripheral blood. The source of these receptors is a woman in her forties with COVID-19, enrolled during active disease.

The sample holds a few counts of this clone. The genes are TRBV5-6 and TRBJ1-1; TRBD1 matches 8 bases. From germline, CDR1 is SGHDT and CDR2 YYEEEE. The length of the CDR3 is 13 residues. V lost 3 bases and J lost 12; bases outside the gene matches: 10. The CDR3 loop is CASSYETGGVTFF. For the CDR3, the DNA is TGTGCCAGCAGCTATGAAACAGGGGGGGTGACTTTCTTT.

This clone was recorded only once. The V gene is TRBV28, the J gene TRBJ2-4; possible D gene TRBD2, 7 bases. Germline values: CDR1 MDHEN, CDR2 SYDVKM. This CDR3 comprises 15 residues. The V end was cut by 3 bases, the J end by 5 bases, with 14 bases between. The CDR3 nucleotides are TGTGCCAGCAGTTTGGGGGGGGCAGTTGAAAACATTCAGTACTTC. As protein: CASSLGGAVENIQYF.

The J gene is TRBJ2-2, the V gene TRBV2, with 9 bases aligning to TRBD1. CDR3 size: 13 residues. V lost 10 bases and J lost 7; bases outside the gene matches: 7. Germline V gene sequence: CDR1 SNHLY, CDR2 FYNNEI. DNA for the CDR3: TGTGCCACCAGGACAGGGGTGGGCGGGGAGCTGTTTTTT. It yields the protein CATRTGVGGELFF.

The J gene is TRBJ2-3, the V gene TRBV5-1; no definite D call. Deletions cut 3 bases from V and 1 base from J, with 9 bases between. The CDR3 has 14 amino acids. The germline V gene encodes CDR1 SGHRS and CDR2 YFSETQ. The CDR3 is CASSSGDGTDTQYF. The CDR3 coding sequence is TGCGCCAGCAGCTCCGGAGATGGCACAGATACGCAGTATTTT.

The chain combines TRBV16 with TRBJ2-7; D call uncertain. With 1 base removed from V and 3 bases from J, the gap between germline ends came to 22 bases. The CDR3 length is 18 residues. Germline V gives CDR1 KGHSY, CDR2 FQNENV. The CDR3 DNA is TGTGCCAGCAGCCAATTCGCGGTCTCTCCGCCCTCCATCTACGAGCAGTACTTC. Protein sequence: CASSQFAVSPPSIYEQYF.

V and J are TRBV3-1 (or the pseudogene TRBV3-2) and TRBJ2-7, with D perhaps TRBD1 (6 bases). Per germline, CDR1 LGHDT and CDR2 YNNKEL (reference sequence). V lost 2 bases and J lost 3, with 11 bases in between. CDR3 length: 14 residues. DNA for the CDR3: TGTGCCAGCAGCCAATCACCAGGGGTCTACGAGCAGTACGTC. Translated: CASSQSPGVYEQYV.

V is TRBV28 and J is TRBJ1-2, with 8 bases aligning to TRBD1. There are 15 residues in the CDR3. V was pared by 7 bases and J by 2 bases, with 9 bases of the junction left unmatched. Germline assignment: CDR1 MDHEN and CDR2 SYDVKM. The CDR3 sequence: CASIWGTGGNYGYTF. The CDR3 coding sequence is TGTGCCAGCATTTGGGGGACAGGCGGAAACTATGGCTACACCTTC.

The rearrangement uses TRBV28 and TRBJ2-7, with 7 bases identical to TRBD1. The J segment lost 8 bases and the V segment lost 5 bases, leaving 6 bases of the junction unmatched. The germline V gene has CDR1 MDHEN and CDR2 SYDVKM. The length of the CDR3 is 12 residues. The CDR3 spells CASSPRDSQQYF. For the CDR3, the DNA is TGTGCCAGCAGTCCCCGGGACAGCCAGCAGTACTTC.

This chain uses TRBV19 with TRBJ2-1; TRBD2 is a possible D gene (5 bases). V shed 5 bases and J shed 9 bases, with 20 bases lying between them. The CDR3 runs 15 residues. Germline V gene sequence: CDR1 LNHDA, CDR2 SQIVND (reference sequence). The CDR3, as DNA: TGTGCCAGTAGTTCCCCTGGCCGGAGTGAGGGTGAGCAGTTCTTC. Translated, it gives CASSSPGRSEGEQFF.

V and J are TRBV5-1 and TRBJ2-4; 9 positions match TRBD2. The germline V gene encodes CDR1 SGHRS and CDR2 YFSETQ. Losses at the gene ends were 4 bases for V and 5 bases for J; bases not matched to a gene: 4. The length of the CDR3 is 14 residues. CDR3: CASSDSGGENIQYF. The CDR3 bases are TGCGCCAGCAGCGATAGCGGGGGAGAAAACATTCAGTACTTC.

The CDR3 nucleotides are TGTGCCAGCAACGTATGGGGACAGGGAGATGGCTACACCTTC. It specifies CASNVWGQGDGYTF. The chain joins TRBV7-9 to TRBJ1-2; 9 bases are shared with TRBD1. Trimming removed 7 bases from V and 6 bases from J; junction bases left unmatched: 9. CDR3 length: 14 residues. Germline-derived CDR1 and CDR2 are SEHNR and FQNEAQ (reference sequence).